A selection of T cell receptor beta chains follows, all from one sample in a study of shared clonotypes between healthy human individuals. Clones were sequenced by immunoSEQ multiplex PCR, and TCRdb holds only the in-frame ones, with some missing. The sample lists under 1 million clones, just over 95% occurring once. Sequenced sample: naive CD8+ T cells sorted from blood. These receptors were taken from a man under 40 in good health. Both conserved end residues are part of each CDR3. Each record gives: clone size, J gene, V gene, D gene, CDR3 DNA, CDR3 protein. D genes are given only for firm matches. Clone size, where shown, is once, few, many, or a class for clones that have expanded.

abundance: .
j_gene: TRBJ2-5
v_gene: TRBV5-1
d_gene: .
CDR3nt: TGCGCCAGCAGCTGGGACCCCTTGGGGCAAGAGACCCAGTACTTC
CDR3aa: CASSWDPLGQETQYF

abundance: .
j_gene: TRBJ2-7
v_gene: TRBV21-1
d_gene: .
CDR3nt: TGTGCCAGCAGAGGGGGAAGCGAGCAGTACTTC
CDR3aa: CASRGGSEQYF

abundance: .
j_gene: TRBJ2-7
v_gene: TRBV27
d_gene: .
CDR3nt: TGTGCCAGCAGTTCCGGGACACGCTCCTACGAGCAGTACTTC
CDR3aa: CASSSGTRSYEQYF

abundance: once
j_gene: TRBJ2-2
v_gene: TRBV7-9
d_gene: TRBD1
CDR3nt: TGTGCCAGCAGCTTCAACAGGGGGCACGGGGAGCTGTTTTTT
CDR3aa: CASSFNRGHGELFF

abundance: .
j_gene: TRBJ2-7
v_gene: TRBV27
d_gene: TRBD1
CDR3nt: TGTGCCAGCAGTTACAGGGGCCTGAGCTCCTACGAGCAGTACTTC
CDR3aa: CASSYRGLSSYEQYF

abundance: .
j_gene: TRBJ2-7
v_gene: TRBV14
d_gene: TRBD1
CDR3nt: TGTGCCAGCAGCCACCCACGCGGACAGGGTAGGAACGAGCAGTACTTC
CDR3aa: CASSHPRGQGRNEQYF

abundance: .
j_gene: TRBJ1-1
v_gene: TRBV5-1
d_gene: .
CDR3nt: TGCGCCAGCAGCGAATGGGGGGGCACTGAAGCTTTCTTT
CDR3aa: CASSEWGGTEAFF

abundance: .
j_gene: TRBJ2-1
v_gene: TRBV21-1
d_gene: .
CDR3nt: TGTGCCAGCAGCAAAGACCTATGGGGGACGAGCTCCTACAATGAGCAGTTCTTC
CDR3aa: CASSKDLWGTSSYNEQFF

abundance: .
j_gene: TRBJ2-3
v_gene: TRBV25-1
d_gene: .
CDR3nt: TGTGCCAGCAGTGTGGCCGAGACTAGCACAGATACGCAGTATTTT
CDR3aa: CASSVAETSTDTQYF

abundance: .
j_gene: TRBJ1-1
v_gene: TRBV7-8
d_gene: .
CDR3nt: TGTGCCAGCAGCCCCTTACAGGGTCAAGCGAACACTGAAGCTTTCTTT
CDR3aa: CASSPLQGQANTEAFF

abundance: .
j_gene: TRBJ1-5
v_gene: TRBV19
d_gene: .
CDR3nt: TGTGCCAGTAGTATAGATGGAGGAAGCAATCAGCCCCAGCATTTT
CDR3aa: CASSIDGGSNQPQHF

abundance: .
j_gene: TRBJ2-3
v_gene: TRBV9
d_gene: .
CDR3nt: TGTGCCAGCAGCCCCCGGGGAGTGGGAGACACAGATACGCAGTATTTT
CDR3aa: CASSPRGVGDTDTQYF

abundance: .
j_gene: TRBJ2-7
v_gene: TRBV5-1
d_gene: .
CDR3nt: TGCGCCAGCAGCTTTACCCCCCCCTCCTTGGATCCCGACCCCTACGAGCAGTACTTC
CDR3aa: CASSFTPPSLDPDPYEQYF

abundance: .
j_gene: TRBJ2-5
v_gene: TRBV12-5
d_gene: TRBD2
CDR3nt: TGTGCTAGTGGTTTGTGGGGGGGACTCCCGGGACAAGAGACCCAGTACTTC
CDR3aa: CASGLWGGLPGQETQYF

abundance: .
j_gene: TRBJ2-2
v_gene: TRBV9
d_gene: TRBD2
CDR3nt: TGTGCCAGCAGCTCCCCTAGCGGGACATACACCGGGGAGCTGTTTTTT
CDR3aa: CASSSPSGTYTGELFF

abundance: once
j_gene: TRBJ2-2
v_gene: TRBV7-8
d_gene: .
CDR3nt: TGTGCCAGCAGCTTTTTGACGGGGGAGCTGTTTTTT
CDR3aa: CASSFLTGELFF

abundance: .
j_gene: TRBJ2-6
v_gene: TRBV4-1
d_gene: .
CDR3nt: TGCGCCAGCAGCCAAGGAGTTTCTGGGGCCAACGTCCTGACTTTC
CDR3aa: CASSQGVSGANVLTF

abundance: .
j_gene: TRBJ2-7
v_gene: TRBV27
d_gene: .
CDR3nt: TGTGCCAGCATAGGTGGGCATGACTACGAGCAGTACTTC
CDR3aa: CASIGGHDYEQYF

abundance: once
j_gene: TRBJ2-2
v_gene: TRBV6-6
d_gene: .
CDR3nt: TGTGCCAGCAGTGGACTCATGGGGGAGCTGTTTTTT
CDR3aa: CASSGLMGELFF

abundance: .
j_gene: TRBJ2-5
v_gene: TRBV9
d_gene: TRBD1
CDR3nt: TGTGCCAGCAGCGTAGGGGGACAGTTAGAGACCCAGTACTTC
CDR3aa: CASSVGGQLETQYF

abundance: .
j_gene: TRBJ2-7
v_gene: TRBV6-1
d_gene: TRBD1
CDR3nt: TGTGCCAGCAGTCCCCGGACAGGGGGTACCGACGAGCAGTACTTC
CDR3aa: CASSPRTGGTDEQYF

abundance: .
j_gene: TRBJ2-5
v_gene: TRBV4-2
d_gene: .
CDR3nt: TGTGCCAGCAGCCAACTAGGAGAACAAGAGACCCAGTACTTC
CDR3aa: CASSQLGEQETQYF

abundance: .
j_gene: TRBJ1-4
v_gene: TRBV4-3
d_gene: .
CDR3nt: TGCGCCAGCAGCCAAGATATAATTCAATCCGAAAAACTGTTTTTT
CDR3aa: CASSQDIIQSEKLFF

abundance: .
j_gene: TRBJ2-3
v_gene: TRBV14
d_gene: .
CDR3nt: TGTGCCAGCAGCCAAGAGGCCACAGATACGCAGTATTTT
CDR3aa: CASSQEATDTQYF

abundance: .
j_gene: TRBJ2-7
v_gene: TRBV19
d_gene: TRBD1
CDR3nt: TGTGCCAGTAGGTTCTCGACAGGGGGCCAGTACGAGCAGTACTTC
CDR3aa: CASRFSTGGQYEQYF

abundance: .
j_gene: TRBJ2-7
v_gene: TRBV5-1
d_gene: TRBD2
CDR3nt: TGCGCCAGCAGCTTGAGTGCGGGAGTGATGCCCGAGCAGTACTTC
CDR3aa: CASSLSAGVMPEQYF

abundance: once
j_gene: TRBJ2-7
v_gene: TRBV18
d_gene: .
CDR3nt: TGTGCCAGCTCCCGGACTGTAGCCTACGAGCAGTACTTC
CDR3aa: CASSRTVAYEQYF

abundance: .
j_gene: TRBJ2-1
v_gene: TRBV5-1
d_gene: TRBD2
CDR3nt: TGCGCCAGCAGCTTGCGGGGACTAGCGGATGAGCAGTTCTTC
CDR3aa: CASSLRGLADEQFF

abundance: .
j_gene: TRBJ2-2
v_gene: TRBV7-9
d_gene: .
CDR3nt: TGTGCCAGCAGCTTGGGCAGCGGAACCGGGGAGCTGTTTTTT
CDR3aa: CASSLGSGTGELFF

abundance: .
j_gene: TRBJ2-7
v_gene: TRBV7-6
d_gene: TRBD2
CDR3nt: TGTGCCAGCAGCGCATCCGGGACTAGTGGTTACGAGCAGTACTTC
CDR3aa: CASSASGTSGYEQYF

abundance: .
j_gene: TRBJ2-7
v_gene: TRBV2
d_gene: .
CDR3nt: TGTGCCAGCAGTGAAGCGAGCGAGCAGTACTTC
CDR3aa: CASSEASEQYF